This TCR beta chain was profiled in a study of blood T cell repertoires in COVID-19. Study context: Nucleic acid was either cDNA or gDNA, and it came from T cells, B-cell-depleted T cells, or PBMCs.

Residents of about 25 US areas, aged roughly 18 to 95 years, made up the participants. Each participant's cohort was designated according to participant-reported clinical history. All recovered Cohort 3 donors got two negative PCRs, got clearance, or saw symptom resolution. Germline assignment: CDR1 SGHKS and CDR2 YYEKEE (reference sequence). The CDR3 covers 14 residues. V was cut by 4 bases and J by 1 base, with 12 bases left in between. Sequencing was performed with immunoSEQ multiplex PCR; in TCRdb, only in-frame clones are kept and a portion is missing. This sample carries hundreds of thousands of clones, around 89% of them seen once, and the ten largest clones take roughly 1.2%.

The clonotype originates from a man between 25 and 39 years old who had recovered from COVID-19. The chain uses TRBV5-5 and TRBJ2-7, with a weak D call TRBD1 (6 bases). Material: PBMCs or T cells enriched from blood (not recorded which). The chain's CDR3 is CASSPATGSYEQYF. Written as DNA, the CDR3 is TGTGCCAGCAGCCCGGCTACAGGGTCCTACGAGCAGTACTTC.